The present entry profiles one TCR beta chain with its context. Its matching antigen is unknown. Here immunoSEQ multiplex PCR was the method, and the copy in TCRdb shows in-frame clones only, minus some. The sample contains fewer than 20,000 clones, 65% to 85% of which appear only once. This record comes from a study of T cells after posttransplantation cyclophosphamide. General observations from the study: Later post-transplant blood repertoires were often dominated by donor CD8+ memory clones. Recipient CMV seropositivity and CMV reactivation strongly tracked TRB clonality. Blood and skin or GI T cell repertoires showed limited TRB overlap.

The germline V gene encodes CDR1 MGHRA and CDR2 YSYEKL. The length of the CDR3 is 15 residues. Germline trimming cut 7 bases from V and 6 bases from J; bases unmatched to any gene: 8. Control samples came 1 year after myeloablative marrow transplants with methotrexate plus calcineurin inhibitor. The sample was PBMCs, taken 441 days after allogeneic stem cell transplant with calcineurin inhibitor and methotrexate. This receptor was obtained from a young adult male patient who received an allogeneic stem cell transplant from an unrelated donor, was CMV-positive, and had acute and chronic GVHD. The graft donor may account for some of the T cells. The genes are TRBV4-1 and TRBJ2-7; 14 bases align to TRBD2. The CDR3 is CASKPSGTSGGEQYF. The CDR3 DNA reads TGCGCCAGCAAGCCGAGCGGGACTAGCGGGGGCGAGCAGTACTTC.